This passage covers 17 T cell receptor beta chains from one sample sequenced in a study of cytomegalovirus exposure and HLA in healthy donors. The PCR ran on 60 Vbeta and 13 Jbeta primers. The assay was immunoSEQ multiplex PCR, and TCRdb's table has in-frame clones only and misses some. This sample has under 200,000 clones; roughly 80% occur once, and the top ten carry around 2.5%. The sequencing input was PBMCs. Every receptor here comes from a man aged 60 to 69 in good health and CMV-seronegative.

The rearrangement links TRBV6-4 to TRBJ1-6; 7 bases map to TRBD1. V shed 2 bases and J 5 bases; nucleotides not matched to a gene: 0. CDR3 length equals 14 residues. CDR1 MRHNA and CDR2 SNTAGT come from the germline V gene. For the CDR3, the DNA is TGTGCCAGCAGTGACGACAGGGATAATTCACCCCTCCACTTT. The encoded protein is CASSDDRDNSPLHF.

This chain connects TRBV7-9 to TRBJ1-3; no firm D call. The CDR3 extends over 18 amino acids. Per the germline V gene, CDR1 is SEHNR and CDR2 is FQNEAQ (reference sequence). V lost 1 base to trimming and J lost 0 bases, with 16 bases between them. DNA of the CDR3: TGTGCCAGCAGCTTAGAGGGAGCCAGGTCGAGCTCTGGAAACACCATATATTTT. Protein sequence: CASSLEGARSSSGNTIYF. Together with reference TRBV7-9 and TRBJ1-3, the CDR3 gives the full variable domain: DTGVSQNPRHKITKRGQNVTFRCDPISEHNRLYWYRQTLGQGPEFLTYFQNEAQLEKSRLLSDRFSAERPKGSFSTLEIQRTEQGDSAMYLCASSLEGARSSSGNTIYFGEGSWLTVV.

V and J are TRBV7-9 and TRBJ1-6, with D unclear. V was clipped by 7 bases and J by 6 bases, with 10 bases between them. The CDR3 spans 13 residues. The germline V gene has CDR1 SEHNR and CDR2 FQNEAQ (reference sequence). CDR3: CASTEGLNSPLHF. The CDR3, as DNA: TGTGCCAGCACGGAGGGCCTTAATTCACCCCTCCACTTT.

The J gene is TRBJ2-2, the V gene TRBV5-1; D might be TRBD2 (6 bases). V lost 3 bases and J 4 bases, leaving 13 bases between the germline ends. The CDR3 contains 15 residues. Germline CDR1 reads SGHRS; CDR2 reads YFSETQ. The DNA for the CDR3 is TGCGCCAGCAGCTGGGACTTGGCGGGCACCGGGGAGCTGTTTTTT. Protein product: CASSWDLAGTGELFF.

This chain uses TRBV6-5 with TRBJ1-5; tentatively, D is TRBD1 (5 bases). Trimming removed 5 bases from V and 6 bases from J, with 11 bases in between. This CDR3 region has 13 residues. The V gene's germline CDR1 is MNHEY and CDR2 SVGAGI. For the CDR3, the DNA is TGTGCCAGCAGTGATCTCCAGGGTCAGCCCCAGCATTTT. It codes for CASSDLQGQPQHF.

The rearrangement uses TRBV27 and TRBJ2-7; 8 positions agree with TRBD1. The germline gives CDR1 MNHEY, CDR2 SMNVEV (reference sequence). The CDR3 has 15 amino acids. V shed 3 bases and J 5 bases; nucleotides not matched to a gene: 9. The CDR3 region is CASSFGTGGENEQYF. The CDR3 nucleotides are TGTGCCAGCAGTTTTGGGACAGGCGGCGAGAACGAGCAGTACTTC.

This chain joins TRBV5-1 and TRBJ1-4, with D unclear. The length of the CDR3 is 16 residues. V was clipped by 0 bases and J by 8 bases, with 17 bases between them. The germline CDR1 and CDR2 sequences are SGHRS and YFSETQ. CDR3 nucleotides: TGCGCCAGCAGCTTGGAAGGCGGCAGCTCTTCGGAAAAACTGTTTTTT. It codes for CASSLEGGSSSEKLFF.

This clone has a handful of counts. The chain links TRBV7-9 to TRBJ1-2; 7 bases fit TRBD1. The V and J ends lost 5 bases and 4 bases, in that order; junction bases with no gene match: 10. The CDR3 is made up of 15 amino acids. The germline gives CDR1 SEHNR, CDR2 FQNEAQ (reference sequence). The CDR3 here is CASSPQGGLLYGYTF. CDR3 coding DNA: TGTGCCAGCAGCCCCCAGGGGGGTCTCCTCTATGGCTACACCTTC. Full variable domain (missing parts from reference TRBV7-9 and TRBJ1-2): DTGVSQNPRHKITKRGQNVTFRCDPISEHNRLYWYRQTLGQGPEFLTYFQNEAQLEKSRLLSDRFSAERPKGSFSTLEIQRTEQGDSAMYLCASSPQGGLLYGYTFGSGTRLTVV.

The genes are TRBV5-1 and TRBJ1-2, with 9 bases matching TRBD1. The junction had 13 bases not matched to a gene; V was cut back by 5 bases and J by 5 bases. The CDR3 sequence is 16 residues long. CDR1 is SGHRS and CDR2 is YFSETQ in the germline V gene. The CDR3 nucleotides read TGCGCCAGCAGGCAGGGTTACAGGGGGCGAGAATATGGCTACACCTTC. Translated: CASRQGYRGREYGYTF.

The CDR3 reads CASTSPGQGVYEQFF. Written as DNA, the CDR3 is TGTGCCAGCACCTCCCCGGGACAGGGGGTTTATGAGCAGTTCTTC. The chain uses TRBV28 and TRBJ2-1, with 11 positions matching TRBD1. This CDR3 region has 15 residues. Germline V gives CDR1 MDHEN, CDR2 SYDVKM. The V and J ends lost 7 bases and 8 bases, in that order; junction bases with no gene match: 10.

This clone appeared a few times. J is TRBJ2-1 and V is TRBV19, with D possibly matching TRBD1 (6 bases). The CDR3 extends over 15 amino acids. V was trimmed by 8 bases and J by 6 bases, leaving 20 bases between them. Germline CDR1 is LNHDA and CDR2 is SQIVND (reference sequence). The CDR3 region has the DNA TGTGCCAGTTCTCTCGAGGACAGAGTTTTCAATGAGCAGTTCTTC. Its translation: CASSLEDRVFNEQFF.

The chain recombines TRBV4-1 with TRBJ1-1; TRBD1 might be the D (5 bases). CDR1 and CDR2 (germline): MGHRA, YSYEKL. Deletions cut 0 bases from V and 1 base from J, with 9 bases between. The CDR3 has 15 residues. The CDR3 is CASSQDRVPNTEAFF. The CDR3, as DNA: TGCGCCAGCAGCCAAGACAGGGTACCGAACACTGAAGCTTTCTTT.

The CDR3 bases are TGTGCCAGCAGTTACTCGGCAGGGCTTTCAGCTTTCTTT. Translating gives CASSYSAGLSAFF. The V call is TRBV6-5, the J call TRBJ1-1; TRBD1 is a possible D gene (5 bases). This CDR3 is 13 amino acids long. V gave up 0 bases and J gave up 10 bases, with 12 bases separating them. CDR1 and CDR2 from the germline V gene are MNHEY and SVGAGI.

The rearrangement uses TRBV6-5 and TRBJ1-4, with D unresolved. Trimming shortened V by 6 bases and J by 4 bases, and 9 bases separated the two germline ends. CDR1 and CDR2 from the germline V gene are MNHEY and SVGAGI. The CDR3 extends over 13 amino acids. In DNA form, the CDR3 reads TGTGCCAGCAGCCGGGGTATTAATGAAAAACTGTTTTTT. It specifies CASSRGINEKLFF.

There are a few counts of this clone. V gene TRBV18 combines with J gene TRBJ2-3; the match to TRBD1 covers 8 bases. Germline-derived CDR1 and CDR2 are KGHSH and LQKENI. The CDR3 consists of 15 residues. V gave up 2 bases and J gave up 1 base; unmatched junction bases: 2. The CDR3 DNA sequence: TGTGCCAGCTCACCAACGACAGGGGGCACAGATACGCAGTATTTT. As protein: CASSPTTGGTDTQYF.

This clone was seen a few times. V usage is TRBV27 and J usage is TRBJ2-2; D ambiguous. Germline V gives CDR1 MNHEY, CDR2 SMNVEV (reference sequence). V gave up 3 bases and J gave up 1 base, with 3 bases separating them. The CDR3 extends over 13 amino acids. This CDR3 reads CASSFQNTGELFF. In DNA, the CDR3 is TGTGCCAGCAGTTTTCAGAACACCGGGGAGCTGTTTTTT.

The chain couples TRBV2 to TRBJ2-2; possibly TRBD1 for D (6 bases). V lost 6 bases, J lost 3 bases, and 14 bases lay in between. The CDR3 consists of 15 residues. In germline, CDR1 is SNHLY, CDR2 FYNNEI. In nucleotides, the CDR3 is TGTGCCAGCAGGGGTTCAGGGGTTTACACCGGGGAGCTGTTTTTT. Protein: CASRGSGVYTGELFF.